This T cell receptor (beta chain) was sequenced in a study of shared clonotypes between healthy human individuals. Some clones are missing from TCRdb's copy, which holds only in-frame ones; the method was immunoSEQ multiplex PCR. This table has some 980,000 clones, about three quarters appearing once. Per the germline V gene, CDR1 is SGHRS and CDR2 is YFSETQ. The CDR3 consists of 14 residues. The trim removed 4 bases at V and 7 bases at J, leaving 9 bases unmatched. The TCR was taken from a man in his late teens or twenties in good health. V and J are TRBV5-1 and TRBJ1-2; 8 bases align to TRBD1. The sample comprised memory CD4+ T cells sorted from blood. Subset described: CD45RA-negative fraction. The DNA of the CDR3 is TGCGCCAGCAGCCCGACAGGGGTTGAGAGTGGCTACACCTTC. It specifies CASSPTGVESGYTF.